The 16 T cell receptor beta chains listed next were all sequenced from one sample in a study of T-cell memory formation after mild COVID-19. TCRdb re-called the 5' RACE reads with MiXCR, one entry per CDR3 protein. The data hold some 40,000 distinct CDR3 sequences, with 6% to 6.5% observed a single time. The sequencing sample was made of PBMCs or a T cell subset sorted from them (not recorded which). The receptors originated from an adult who had mild COVID-19 (a few samples of this study predate the infection). Cell type and time point are not known.

This clonotype came up a few times. The chain employs TRBV7-2 and TRBJ2-2; possible D gene TRBD2, 5 bases. CDR3 length equals 16 residues. Trimming pared 6 bases from V and 1 base from J, leaving 15 bases between. CDR1 SGHTA and CDR2 FQGNSA come from the germline V gene. The DNA of the CDR3 is TGTGCCAGCAGTCGAGGAGGCAGGCTGAACACCGGGGAGCTGTTTTTT. This translates into CASSRGGRLNTGELFF.

This clonotype was counted many times. The chain couples TRBV29-1 to TRBJ2-7, with D tentatively TRBD2 (6 bases). CDR1 and CDR2 (germline): SQVTM, ANQGSEA. The CDR3 runs 14 residues. With 3 bases removed from V and 2 bases from J, the gap between germline ends came to 14 bases. CDR3 in amino acids: CSVELWDSPYEQYF. As DNA, the CDR3 is TGCAGCGTTGAGTTGTGGGACTCGCCCTACGAGCAGTACTTC.

This clonotype has a count of ten or more. This chain links TRBV30 with TRBJ2-3, with 13 bases aligning to TRBD2. CDR3 length: 15 amino acids. The V segment lost 5 bases and the J segment 5 bases; nucleotides outside the gene matches: 7. Germline values: CDR1 GTSNPN, CDR2 SVGIG (reference sequence). The CDR3 nucleotides read TGTGCCTGGGCGACTAGCGGGAGGTTTGGAGATACGCAGTATTTT. This codes for CAWATSGRFGDTQYF.

Many counts were recorded for this clonotype. The J gene is TRBJ2-5, the V gene TRBV7-2, with TRBD2 identical over 8 bases. Germline CDR1 and CDR2: SGHTA and FQGNSA. After removal of 4 bases from V and 5 bases from J, the junction contained 6 bases not matched to a gene. This CDR3 has 14 amino acids. The CDR3 sequence is CASSSASSGETQYF. The CDR3 nucleotides read TGTGCCAGCAGCTCTGCCTCTAGCGGGGAGACCCAGTACTTC.

This chain connects TRBV5-1 to TRBJ2-5; D is uncertain. The ends were cut back, 0 bases at V and 5 bases at J, with 5 bases in the middle. CDR1 is SGHRS, CDR2 YFSETQ, per germline. This CDR3 is 12 amino acids long. CDR3 region: CASSLGLETQYF. In nucleotides, the CDR3 is TGCGCCAGCAGCTTGGGACTGGAGACCCAGTACTTC.

This clonotype was detected a few times. This rearrangement joins TRBV9 to TRBJ2-5; D is perhaps TRBD1 (6 bases). This CDR3 comprises 16 residues. Between the trimmed V and J ends, which lost 1 base and 0 bases, there was a span of 13 bases. Germline lookup yields CDR1 SGDLS and CDR2 YYNGEE. CDR3 nucleotide sequence: TGTGCCAGCAGCGTATTAGGCAGGGGCAACCAAGAGACCCAGTACTTC. Translating gives CASSVLGRGNQETQYF.

CDR3 nucleotides: TGCGCCAGCAGCTTGGGGGGGGCCGGGGATGAGCAGTTCTTC. Amino acid sequence: CASSLGGAGDEQFF. The chain joins TRBV5-1 to TRBJ2-1; D possibly uses TRBD1 or TRBD2 (6 bases each). CDR1 and CDR2 (germline): SGHRS, YFSETQ. CDR3 length equals 14 residues. Trimming shortened V by 0 bases and J by 8 bases, and 12 bases separated the two germline ends.

This clonotype was seen a handful of times. This sequence joins TRBV7-9 and TRBJ2-5, with TRBD1 as a possible D gene (6 bases). V was shortened by 4 bases and J by 1 base, with 10 bases between the two germline ends. From germline, CDR1 is SEHNR and CDR2 FQNEAQ (reference sequence). This CDR3 is built from 14 residues. The CDR3 DNA reads as TGTGCCAGCAGCTCAGCAGGGGCCCAAGAGACCCAGTACTTC. Residues: CASSSAGAQETQYF. The complete variable domain, with remaining parts taken from reference TRBV7-9 and TRBJ2-5, reads DTGVSQNPRHKITKRGQNVTFRCDPISEHNRLYWYRQTLGQGPEFLTYFQNEAQLEKSRLLSDRFSAERPKGSFSTLEIQRTEQGDSAMYLCASSSAGAQETQYFGPGTRLLVL.

This clonotype was seen at least ten times. J is TRBJ2-5 and V is TRBV24-1; no clear D. V was cut by 2 bases and J by 1 base, with 7 bases left in between. Per germline, CDR1 KGHDR and CDR2 SFDVKD. CDR3 length: 14 amino acids. Here the CDR3 reads CATSDYDGQETQYF. The DNA of the CDR3 is TGTGCCACCAGTGATTACGACGGCCAAGAGACCCAGTACTTC.

The CDR3 loop is CASSPGDYGYTF. DNA of the CDR3: TGTGCCAGCAGCCCGGGGGACTATGGCTACACCTTC. V and J are TRBV3-1 and TRBJ1-2; TRBD1 is a possible D gene (5 bases). Germline CDR1 reads LGHDT; CDR2 reads YNNKEL (reference sequence). Trimming pared 4 bases from V and 3 bases from J, leaving 6 bases between. The CDR3 is made up of 12 amino acids.

Only a few counts were recorded for this clonotype. The V and J genes are TRBV20-1 and TRBJ1-2; TRBD1 matches at 11 bases. After removal of 6 bases from V and 5 bases from J, the junction contained 5 bases not matched to a gene. There are 13 residues in the CDR3. Per germline, CDR1 DFQATT and CDR2 SNEGSKA (reference sequence). This CDR3 reads CSAPGQGGYGYTF. The CDR3 bases are TGCAGTGCCCCGGGACAGGGGGGTTATGGCTACACCTTC.

The chain carries TRBV3-1 and TRBJ1-2; D remains unclear. Between the trimmed V and J ends, which lost 0 bases and 8 bases, there was a span of 7 bases. Germline values: CDR1 LGHDT, CDR2 YNNKEL (reference sequence). The CDR3 consists of 12 residues. The CDR3 sequence: CASSQDGYGYTF. DNA of the CDR3: TGTGCCAGCAGCCAAGACGGTTACGGCTACACCTTC.

The chain combines TRBV5-4 with TRBJ2-5, with 12 bases identical to TRBD2. The V gene's germline CDR1 is SGHNT and CDR2 YYREEE (reference sequence). This CDR3 is 15 amino acids long. J lost 2 bases, V lost 3 bases, and 2 bases had no gene match. CDR3 coding DNA: TGTGCCAGCAGCTCGACTAGCGGGAGACAAGAGACCCAGTACTTC. Encoded protein: CASSSTSGRQETQYF.

This clonotype was detected ten times or more. The rearrangement uses TRBV4-3 and TRBJ2-3; 9 bases are shared with TRBD1. The germline V gene encodes CDR1 LGHNA and CDR2 YSLEER. The CDR3 consists of 17 residues. V lost 4 bases, J lost 2 bases, and 10 bases stayed unmatched. CDR3 region: CASSRNSGTGITDTQYF. The CDR3 nucleotides read TGCGCCAGCAGCCGTAACTCCGGGACAGGGATCACAGATACGCAGTATTTT.

At least ten counts were recorded for this clonotype. The V call is TRBV5-1, the J call TRBJ2-3; 9 bases agree with TRBD1. The germline V gene has CDR1 SGHRS and CDR2 YFSETQ. J gave up 1 base and V 4 bases, and 4 bases lay outside the gene matches. The CDR3 contains 15 residues. The CDR3 protein is CASSPDRGGTDTQYF. In DNA, the CDR3 is TGCGCCAGCAGCCCGGACAGGGGTGGCACAGATACGCAGTATTTT.

By sample fraction, this clonotype is medium-sized. The chain employs TRBV5-1 and TRBJ2-3, with D perhaps being TRBD1 or TRBD2 (5 bases each). V dropped 4 bases and J dropped 2 bases, with 20 bases sitting between them. The CDR3 has 17 amino acids. CDR1 SGHRS and CDR2 YFSETQ come from the germline V gene. This CDR3 is CASSVRDLSRYTDTQYF. As DNA, the CDR3 is TGCGCCAGCAGCGTCCGGGACCTCAGCCGTTACACAGATACGCAGTATTTT.